This paragraph covers one TCR beta chain sequence. Its antigen is not identified. The data derive from a study of T cell responses to AZD1222 COVID-19 vaccine. Whole-study results and caveats: Among AZD1222 vaccinees, only 5 or 6 were seropositive at baseline.

The CDR3 covers 14 residues. Germline CDR1 and CDR2: SGHVS and FQNEAQ. Trimming took off 1 base at V and 4 bases at J, with 8 bases between the two ends. TCRdb's copy holds only in-frame clones and misses some; the assay was immunoSEQ multiplex PCR. This sample carries tens of thousands of clones, about 72% of them seen once, and the ten largest clones take around a fifth. Source: peripheral blood, taken on day 0 of AZD1222 vaccination. The chain couples TRBV7-8 to TRBJ2-1; D remains ambiguous. The source is an adult in good health. The CDR3: CASSLDAGYNEQFF. CDR3 nucleotide sequence: TGTGCCAGCAGCTTAGATGCAGGATACAATGAGCAGTTCTTC.